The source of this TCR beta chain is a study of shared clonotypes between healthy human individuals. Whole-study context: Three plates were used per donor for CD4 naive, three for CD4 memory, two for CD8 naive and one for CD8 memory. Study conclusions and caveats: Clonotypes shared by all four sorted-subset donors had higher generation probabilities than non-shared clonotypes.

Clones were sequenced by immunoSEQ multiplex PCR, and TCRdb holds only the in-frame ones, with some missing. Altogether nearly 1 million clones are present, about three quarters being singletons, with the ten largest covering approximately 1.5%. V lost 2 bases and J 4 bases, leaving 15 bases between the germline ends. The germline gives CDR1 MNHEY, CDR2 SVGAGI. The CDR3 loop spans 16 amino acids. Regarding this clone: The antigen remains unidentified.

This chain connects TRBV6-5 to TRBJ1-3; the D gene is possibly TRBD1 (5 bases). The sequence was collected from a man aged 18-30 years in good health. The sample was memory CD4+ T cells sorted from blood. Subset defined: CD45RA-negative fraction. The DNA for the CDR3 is TGTGCCAGCAGTTACAGGAGGGGATCGGCAGGAAACACCATATATTTT. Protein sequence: CASSYRRGSAGNTIYF.